One and the same sample provided the 28 T cell receptor beta chains below, sequenced in a study of cytomegalovirus exposure and HLA in healthy donors (dated by TCRdb to 2015 to 2018). Libraries came from the immunoSEQ multiplex PCR assay. For the multiplex PCR, a mixture combining 60 forward primers for TCR Vbeta segments and 13 reverse primers for TCR Jbeta segments was used. Not all clones reach the TCRdb copy of this immuneACCESS table, which keeps in-frame sequences only. Checked studies attribute under half of the gap to unresolved V genes and leave the rest unexplained. The sample includes 120,000 or so clones, with 60% to 80% observed a single time. Together, the top ten hold 3% to 4% of the sample. The material sequenced was PBMCs. These receptors were taken from a young man in good health and CMV-seronegative.

V and J are TRBV4-1 and TRBJ2-7; TRBD1 aligns across 8 bases. The V and J ends lost 4 bases and 7 bases, in that order; junction bases with no gene match: 9. The CDR3 totals 14 residues. Germline assignment: CDR1 MGHRA and CDR2 YSYEKL. CDR3 nucleotide sequence: TGCGCCAGCAGCCCGGACAGGGCCGACGGGGAGCAGTACTTC. Residues: CASSPDRADGEQYF.

The rearrangement links TRBV10-3 to TRBJ2-5, with 10 bases that match TRBD2. With 8 bases clipped from V and 4 bases from J, the junction kept 4 bases outside the gene matches. CDR1 and CDR2 (germline): ENHRY, SYGVKD. The CDR3 has 13 amino acids. CDR3 sequence (DNA): TGTGCCATCTCTAGCGGGGGAGGAGAGACCCAGTACTTC. It codes for CAISSGGGETQYF.

The chain joins TRBV27 to TRBJ1-2; TRBD1 agrees at 8 bases. This CDR3 has 14 amino acids. In germline, CDR1 is MNHEY, CDR2 SMNVEV (reference sequence). Losses at the gene ends were 5 bases for V and 4 bases for J; bases not matched to a gene: 6. For the CDR3, the DNA is TGTGCCAGCAGTCTCCAACAGGGGGTCTATGGCTACACCTTC. Encoded protein: CASSLQQGVYGYTF.

The CDR3: CASSSQGNTEAFF. The CDR3 DNA is TGCGCCAGCAGTTCACAGGGGAACACTGAAGCTTTCTTT. V and J are TRBV10-2 and TRBJ1-1, with D perhaps matching TRBD1 (6 bases). V was pared by 5 bases and J by 1 base, with 8 bases between. Germline V gene sequence: CDR1 WSHSY, CDR2 SAAADI. This CDR3 region has 13 residues.

This clone was observed a single time. The rearrangement links TRBV7-2 to TRBJ1-6, with D unresolved. Trimming took 0 bases from V and 0 from J, leaving 18 bases between them. Germline V gene lookup returns CDR1 SGHTA and CDR2 FQGNSA. CDR3 length equals 20 residues. CDR3 sequence reads: CASSLAAGWQESSYNSPLHF. For the CDR3, the DNA is TGTGCCAGCAGCTTAGCGGCGGGTTGGCAGGAAAGCTCCTATAATTCACCCCTCCACTTT.

CDR3 protein: CASGLNSGGRTEAFF. The CDR3 region has the DNA TGTGCTAGTGGTTTAAACTCAGGGGGACGGACTGAAGCTTTCTTT. The chain combines TRBV12-5 with TRBJ1-1; 7 positions agree with TRBD1. The CDR3 loop spans 15 amino acids. The trim removed 3 bases at V and 5 bases at J, leaving 9 bases unmatched. In germline, CDR1 is LGHNT, CDR2 FRNRAP.

The rearrangement joins TRBV25-1 to TRBJ1-2; 10 bases are shared with TRBD1. The CDR3 loop spans 15 amino acids. The trim removed 8 bases at V and 6 bases at J, leaving 12 bases unmatched. Germline loops: CDR1 MGHDK, CDR2 SYGVNS. CDR3 sequence reads: CASRGIETGGNGYTF. CDR3 nucleotide sequence: TGTGCCAGCCGCGGTATTGAGACAGGGGGCAATGGCTACACCTTC.

The rearrangement uses TRBV6-5 and TRBJ1-2; D is unclear. The CDR3 loop spans 13 amino acids. V was clipped by 6 bases and J by 4 bases, with 12 bases between them. The germline CDR1 and CDR2 sequences are MNHEY and SVGAGI. CDR3 coding DNA: TGTGCCAGCAGGACGAATTCAGGCTATGGCTACACCTTC. It encodes CASRTNSGYGYTF.

CDR3: CASSSDRDPYNEQFF. CDR3 bases: TGCGCCAGCAGCTCGGACAGGGACCCCTACAATGAGCAGTTCTTC. The genes are TRBV4-3 and TRBJ2-1, with TRBD1 matching over 8 bases. V was pared by 5 bases and J by 2 bases, with 5 bases of the junction left unmatched. The CDR3 contains 15 residues. The V gene's germline CDR1 is LGHNA and CDR2 YSLEER.

The chain is built from TRBV11-2 and TRBJ2-1; 9 bases are shared with TRBD2. CDR3 size: 17 residues. Unmatched junction bases numbered 16, after V lost 3 bases and J lost 10 bases. From germline, CDR1 is SGHAT and CDR2 FQNNGV. The CDR3 here is CASSFSLRGGGAAEQFF. The CDR3, as DNA: TGTGCCAGCAGCTTTTCTCTGCGGGGCGGGGGGGCGGCGGAGCAGTTCTTC.

The rearrangement uses TRBV19 and TRBJ1-2, with a possible D match to TRBD1 (5 bases). The germline CDR1 and CDR2 sequences are LNHDA and SQIVND (reference sequence). The CDR3 spans 17 residues. V was pared by 3 bases and J by 0 bases, with 17 bases between. The CDR3 loop reads CASSIIIGTPSNYGYTF. In DNA, the CDR3 is TGTGCCAGTAGTATTATTATCGGGACTCCGTCTAACTATGGCTACACCTTC.

The V call is TRBV7-2, the J call TRBJ2-3; a weak D match, TRBD2 (6 bases). CDR1 is SGHTA and CDR2 is FQGNSA in the germline V gene. The CDR3 contains 15 residues. V was shortened by 4 bases and J by 7 bases, with 18 bases between the two germline ends. CDR3 amino acids: CASSSSIRDFHTQYF. In nucleotides, the CDR3 is TGTGCCAGCAGCTCCTCCATCCGGGACTTTCATACGCAGTATTTT.

The V call is TRBV7-3, the J call TRBJ2-3; weak D call: TRBD1 (6 bases). V dropped 2 bases and J dropped 5 bases, with 11 bases sitting between them. Germline CDR1 SGHTA, CDR2 FQGTGA. The CDR3 is 14 amino acids. The CDR3 reads CASSLGGGRDTQYF. CDR3 in DNA: TGTGCCAGCAGCTTAGGTGGGGGCAGAGATACGCAGTATTTT.

The chain couples TRBV28 to TRBJ2-2; 7 bases align to TRBD1. Trimming at V came to 1 base and at J to 3 bases, leaving 5 bases not matched to a gene. Germline assignment: CDR1 MDHEN and CDR2 SYDVKM. The CDR3 contains 16 residues. In nucleotides, the CDR3 is TGTGCCAGCAGTTTATTCGAGACAGGGCACACCGGGGAGCTGTTTTTT. Translation gives CASSLFETGHTGELFF.

The genes are TRBV7-9 and TRBJ2-2, with D perhaps matching TRBD2 (6 bases). The CDR3 has 17 amino acids. V shed 5 bases and J shed 0 bases, with 16 bases lying between them. Germline CDR1 and CDR2: SEHNR and FQNEAQ (reference sequence). This CDR3 is CASSPRGRGTNTGELFF. In DNA, the CDR3 is TGTGCCAGCAGCCCCCGAGGGCGGGGAACGAACACCGGGGAGCTGTTTTTT.

The chain combines TRBV7-9 with TRBJ2-2; 7 bases map to TRBD2. Germline values: CDR1 SEHNR, CDR2 FQNEAQ (reference sequence). V lost 3 bases to trimming and J lost 7 bases; unmatched junction nucleotides: 8. The CDR3 loop spans 15 amino acids. Here the CDR3 DNA reads TGTGCCAGCAGCTTGTCCAGCGGGGCTAGCGGGGAGCTGTTTTTT. This gives the protein CASSLSSGASGELFF.

This clone showed up just a few times. The chain is built from TRBV6-5 and TRBJ1-1; D gene unclear. Germline V gene sequence: CDR1 MNHEY, CDR2 SVGAGI. V was trimmed by 0 bases and J by 5 bases, leaving 13 bases between them. There are 15 residues in the CDR3. CDR3 sequence (DNA): TGTGCCAGCAGTTACTCCCGGGGAAGTAAGACTGAAGCTTTCTTT. Encoded protein: CASSYSRGSKTEAFF.

This chain joins TRBV30 and TRBJ1-6; D call uncertain. Germline lookup yields CDR1 GTSNPN and CDR2 SVGIG (reference sequence). V shed 2 bases and J shed 5 bases, with 7 bases lying between them. This CDR3 has 13 amino acids. In nucleotides, the CDR3 is TGTGCCTGGAGTACGGGGAATAATTCACCCCTCCACTTT. Its translation is CAWSTGNNSPLHF. The entire variable domain, with the rest obtained from reference TRBV30 and TRBJ1-6, is as follows: SQTIHQWPATLVQPVGSPLSLECTVEGTSNPNLYWYRQAAGRGLQLLFYSVGIGQISSEVPQNLSASRPQDRQFILSSKKLLLSDSGFYLCAWSTGNNSPLHFGNGTRLTVT.

This clone was picked up a small number of times. The rearrangement links TRBV27 to TRBJ2-7; D is uncertain. Between the trimmed V and J ends, which lost 4 bases and 2 bases, there was a span of 9 bases. This CDR3 is 13 amino acids long. Per the germline V gene, CDR1 is MNHEY and CDR2 is SMNVEV (reference sequence). The DNA of the CDR3 is TGTGCCAGCAGTTACACACGTACCTACGAGCAGTACTTC. This gives the protein CASSYTRTYEQYF.

This chain links TRBV7-9 with TRBJ1-3; no firm D call. V dropped 2 bases and J dropped 0 bases, with 5 bases sitting between them. This CDR3 spans 14 amino acids. CDR1 is SEHNR, CDR2 FQNEAQ, per germline (reference sequence). The CDR3 sequence: CASSLRSSGNTIYF. For the CDR3, the DNA is TGTGCCAGCAGCTTAAGGAGCTCTGGAAACACCATATATTTT.

The chain carries TRBV9 and TRBJ2-2; a possible D gene is TRBD2 (6 bases). The CDR3 runs 16 residues. CDR1 and CDR2 (germline): SGDLS, YYNGEE. Trimming removed 0 bases from V and 0 bases from J, with 9 bases in between. CDR3 in amino acids: CASSVDGGSNTGELFF. CDR3 coding DNA: TGTGCCAGCAGCGTAGATGGGGGGTCGAACACCGGGGAGCTGTTTTTT.

This sequence joins TRBV19 and TRBJ2-7; weak D call: TRBD2 (5 bases). The CDR3 is 16 amino acids. Trimming removed 1 base from V and 2 bases from J, with 15 bases in between. Germline CDR1 LNHDA, CDR2 SQIVND (reference sequence). CDR3 sequence (DNA): TGTGCCAGTAGTATAGCTTACGGGGAGATGACCTACGAGCAGTACTTC. This encodes CASSIAYGEMTYEQYF.

This chain joins TRBV7-2 and TRBJ1-4, with TRBD1 identical over 9 bases. Germline loops: CDR1 SGHTA, CDR2 FQGNSA. This CDR3 has 16 amino acids. V was clipped by 4 bases and J by 1 base; unmatched bases: 4. The CDR3 protein is CASSSTGGLTNEKLFF. The CDR3 DNA is TGTGCCAGCAGCTCTACAGGGGGCTTAACTAATGAAAAACTGTTTTTT.

V usage is TRBV7-6 and J usage is TRBJ1-1; 8 positions agree with TRBD1. Trimming cost V 7 bases and J 4 bases; bases outside gene matches: 14. Germline-derived CDR1 and CDR2 are SGHVS and FNYEAQ. This CDR3 has 16 amino acids. The CDR3: CASIPYQGAGGTEAFF. The CDR3 DNA is TGTGCCAGCATCCCATATCAGGGGGCTGGGGGCACTGAAGCTTTCTTT. Full variable domain (missing parts from reference TRBV7-6 and TRBJ1-1): GAGVSQSPRYKVTKRGQDVALRCDPISGHVSLYWYRQALGQGPEFLTYFNYEAQQDKSGLPNDRFSAERPEGSISTLTIQRTEQRDSAMYRCASIPYQGAGGTEAFFGQGTRLTVV.

This clone was found a few times. The chain recombines TRBV5-1 with TRBJ2-5; TRBD1 agrees at 7 bases. The CDR3 contains 13 residues. The trim removed 5 bases at V and 2 bases at J, leaving 3 bases unmatched. CDR1 and CDR2 (germline): SGHRS, YFSETQ. The CDR3 sequence: CASRPGQQETQYF. The CDR3 nucleotides read TGCGCCAGCAGGCCGGGACAGCAAGAGACCCAGTACTTC. The whole variable domain, remainder taken from reference TRBV5-1 and TRBJ2-5, is KAGVTQTPRYLIKTRGQQVTLSCSPISGHRSVSWYQQTPGQGLQFLFEYFSETQRNKGNFPGRFSGRQFSNSRSEMNVSTLELGDSALYLCASRPGQQETQYFGPGTRLLVL.

V usage is TRBV4-3 and J usage is TRBJ2-3; 8 bases line up with TRBD2. With 0 bases clipped from V and 2 bases from J, the junction kept 4 bases outside the gene matches. The CDR3 contains 16 residues. Germline-derived CDR1 and CDR2 are LGHNA and YSLEER. The CDR3 region has the DNA TGCGCCAGCAGCCAAGAACTAGCGGTGATCACAGATACGCAGTATTTT. It is translated as CASSQELAVITDTQYF.

The genes are TRBV7-8 and TRBJ1-6; 9 nucleotides line up with TRBD1. The CDR3 is 16 amino acids. Unmatched junction bases numbered 7, after V lost 0 bases and J lost 10 bases. The germline gives CDR1 SGHVS, CDR2 FQNEAQ. The CDR3, as DNA: TGTGCCAGCAGCTTAGCAGTGGACAGGGGATACTCACCCCTCCACTTT. Encoded protein: CASSLAVDRGYSPLHF.

The chain joins TRBV18 to TRBJ1-1, with D possibly matching TRBD1 (5 bases). Trimming shortened V by 6 bases and J by 4 bases, and 21 bases separated the two germline ends. CDR3 size: 16 residues. Germline V gene sequence: CDR1 KGHSH, CDR2 LQKENI. CDR3 DNA: TGTGCCAGCTCCCCTAGGATCAGCCAGGGAAGCACTGAAGCTTTCTTT. It specifies CASSPRISQGSTEAFF.